This T cell receptor (beta chain) emerged from a study of beta chain features in type 1 diabetes. Study-wide findings and caveats: Moderate yet significant TCRB CDR3 shortening was seen in Type 1 diabetes patients in all four CD4+ subsets. Reduced insertions and increased deletions marked VDJ junctions in type 1 diabetes patients.

This clone appeared once. The antigen is not known. Sequenced material consisted of expressed TCRB transcripts (all of the isolated RNA was reverse transcribed). There were 3.5 million to 4.5 million reads on average in the naive, central memory and regulatory T cell samples. Using immunoSEQ multiplex PCR, the repertoire was profiled, and TCRdb retains in-frame clones only, with some absent. The table has 200,000 to 250,000 clones, over 8.5% seen once. Trimming took 3 bases from V and 3 from J, leaving 12 bases between them. CDR3 length equals 14 residues. Germline CDR1 reads LNHDA; CDR2 reads SQIVND (reference sequence).

The chain carries TRBV19 and TRBJ2-7, with a possible D match to TRBD1 (5 bases). This receptor was taken from a woman aged 18-29 years in good health. The sequenced sample consisted of naive CD4+ T cells from blood. This CDR3 reads CASSIQGHDYEQYF. CDR3 DNA sequence: TGTGCCAGTAGTATCCAGGGCCATGACTACGAGCAGTACTTC.